This is a list of T cell receptor beta chains from one sample in a study of T cells after yellow fever vaccination. TCRdb used MiXCR to reprocess the 5' RACE reads, holding one entry per CDR3 protein. The sample lists 140,000 to 150,000 distinct CDR3 sequences, 5% to 7.5% occurring once. The input for sequencing was CD4+ T cells sorted from PBMCs, taken 10 days after the yellow fever booster vaccination. The receptors originated from a man aged 25-45 years who received the YFV17D yellow fever vaccine. CDR3s include the opening cysteine and the closing phenylalanine or tryptophan. The D gene is left open where the match is weak. Not every row has a clone size; where given, it reads once, few, many or a size class.

j_gene	abundance	v_gene	d_gene	CDR3nt	CDR3aa
TRBJ2-1	many	TRBV12-3/TRBV12-4	-	TGTGCCAGCAGTTTGGTTACAGGTCACAATGAGCAGTTCTTC	CASSLVTGHNEQFF
TRBJ2-3	few	TRBV9	TRBD2	TGTGCCAGCAGCGGAACGGGACTAGTGGCAGATACGCAGTATTTT	CASSGTGLVADTQYF
TRBJ1-6	many	TRBV7-2	-	TGTGCCAGCAGCCCATATACAGGAGCGGAAACACCCCTCCACTTT	CASSPYTGAETPLHF
TRBJ2-1	many	TRBV5-1	TRBD1	TGCGCCAGCAGCGAGGACCCGGGACAGATCTACAATGAGCAGTTCTTC	CASSEDPGQIYNEQFF
TRBJ2-5	many	TRBV18	TRBD1	TGTGCCAGCTCATCAACTACCCTACAGGGGCGGGAAGAGACCCAGTACTTC	CASSSTTLQGREETQYF
TRBJ2-2	many	TRBV5-5	TRBD2	TGTGCCAGCAGATCCGGGACTAGCGGGCCCCCTTGGGAGCTGTTTTTT	CASRSGTSGPPWELFF
TRBJ1-4	many	TRBV7-2	TRBD1	TGTGCCAGCAGCTTAATGGCAGGGGGAGCAACTAATGAAAAACTGTTTTTT	CASSLMAGGATNEKLFF
TRBJ2-5	many	TRBV20-1	-	TGCAGTGCTAGAGAAGGAGTGGTGGAGACCCAGTACTTC	CSAREGVVETQYF
TRBJ2-7	-	TRBV6-2/TRBV6-3	-	TGTGCCAGCAGTTACGCTGCACCCTACGAGCAGTACTTC	CASSYAAPYEQYF
TRBJ2-5	many	TRBV7-6	-	TGTGCCAGCAGCTTATCGATGACCCAGTACTTC	CASSLSMTQYF
TRBJ2-7	many	TRBV5-1	TRBD2	TGCGCCAGCAGCGTTGACACTAGCGGAACCTACGAGCAGTACTTC	CASSVDTSGTYEQYF
TRBJ2-1	few	TRBV5-8	-	TGTGCCAGCAGCTTCGCAGAATACAATGAGCAGTTCTTC	CASSFAEYNEQFF
TRBJ1-2	many	TRBV27	TRBD1	TGTGCCAGCAGTAGAGGTCGGGACAGCTATGGCTACACCTTC	CASSRGRDSYGYTF
TRBJ2-3	many	TRBV28	TRBD1	TGTGCCAGCCTCGGGACAGAAGATACGCAGTATTTT	CASLGTEDTQYF
TRBJ1-4	many	TRBV5-6	-	TGTGCCAGCAGCGGGAGTAACAGGGAAAAACTGTTTTTT	CASSGSNREKLFF
TRBJ2-2	few	TRBV7-3	-	TGTGCCAGCAGGGCGGGGGCCCCCGGGGAGCTGTTTTTT	CASRAGAPGELFF
TRBJ2-5	many	TRBV20-1	-	TGCAGCCCCGCAGTGGGAGAGACCCAGTACTTC	CSPAVGETQYF
TRBJ2-4	-	TRBV30	TRBD2	TGTGCCTGGGCCTTAGCGGGAGGGGTGGGCCAAAAAGACATTCAGTACTTC	CAWALAGGVGQKDIQYF
TRBJ2-1	few	TRBV19	TRBD2	TGTGCCAGTAGTACTCCGACTAGCGGGGGATTTGGTGAGCAGTTCTTC	CASSTPTSGGFGEQFF
TRBJ2-3	many	TRBV29-1	-	TGCAGCGGCCGTTCAGGAGCAAAAGATACGCAGTATTTT	CSGRSGAKDTQYF
TRBJ2-7	once	TRBV7-9	-	TGTGCCAGCAGCCTCCGGACAGACGAGCAGTACTTC	CASSLRTDEQYF
TRBJ2-7	many	TRBV21-1	-	TGTGCCAGCAGCCTCCAGCGGGAGGTGTTCGAGCAGTACTTC	CASSLQREVFEQYF
TRBJ2-3	-	TRBV7-9	TRBD2	TGTGCCAGTCTAGCGGCAGATACGCAGTATTTT	CASLAADTQYF
TRBJ2-2	many	TRBV4-3	-	TGCGCCAGCAGCCAAGACCCCGGGAGTTGGGCCGGGGAGCTGTTTTTT	CASSQDPGSWAGELFF
TRBJ2-2	few	TRBV25-1	-	TGTGCCAGCAGTGCCCTCCATTCTAGTAGCACCGGGGAGCTGTTTTTT	CASSALHSSSTGELFF
TRBJ2-7	few	TRBV20-1	TRBD1	TGCAGTGCCGGAGGACAGGCCTCGAGCGAGCAGTACTTC	CSAGGQASSEQYF
TRBJ2-1	many	TRBV5-6	TRBD2	TGTGCCAGCAGCTCGTATAGCGGGGGCTCCTACAATGAGCAGTTCTTC	CASSSYSGGSYNEQFF
TRBJ2-7	few	TRBV7-9	TRBD2	TGTGCCAGCAGCGCCTCTGGAGCGGGAGGGTACGAGCAGTACTTC	CASSASGAGGYEQYF
TRBJ2-1	few	TRBV11-1	TRBD2	TGTGCCAGCAGCTTCGGGAAGAATAGCGGGACCCTCTCCTACAATGAGCAGTTCTTC	CASSFGKNSGTLSYNEQFF
TRBJ2-1	few	TRBV5-1	-	TGCGCCAGCAGCTTGAGGTGGCAAGGGCCCTCCTACAATGAGCAGTTCTTC	CASSLRWQGPSYNEQFF
TRBJ1-3	many	TRBV2	TRBD1	TGTGCCAGCAGCGAGTACAGGGGAGCAACTGGAAACACCATATATTTT	CASSEYRGATGNTIYF
TRBJ2-1	many	TRBV20-1	-	TGCAGTGTATATAAAGTGGGTAGCGGAAGCTCCTACAATGAGCAGTTCTTC	CSVYKVGSGSSYNEQFF
TRBJ2-1	many	TRBV9	TRBD2	TGTGCCAGCAGCGTAGGGGGACTAGCGGATTACAATGAGCAGTTCTTC	CASSVGGLADYNEQFF
TRBJ2-2	-	TRBV6-5	-	TGTGCCAGCAGTTACACAACTTCAGGGGAAATGGACACCGGGGAGCTGTTTTTT	CASSYTTSGEMDTGELFF
TRBJ2-1	many	TRBV11-3	TRBD2	TGTGCCAGCAGCCCCCTCGGGGGGATAGCGGGAGACAATGAGCAGTTCTTC	CASSPLGGIAGDNEQFF
TRBJ2-3	many	TRBV7-2	-	TGTGCCAGCAGGCCTGACACAGATACGCAGTATTTT	CASRPDTDTQYF
TRBJ1-1	many	TRBV5-6	TRBD1	TGTGCCAGCAGCGAGTGGACAGGGCTTCGCACTGAAGCTTTCTTT	CASSEWTGLRTEAFF
TRBJ1-4	many	TRBV24-1	-	TGTGCCACCCGCGAGGATACAACTAATGAAAAACTGTTTTTT	CATREDTTNEKLFF
TRBJ2-3	-	TRBV5-1	-	TGCGCCAGTATGACAGCCTCTATCACAGATACGCAGTATTTT	CASMTASITDTQYF
TRBJ1-5	many	TRBV20-1	TRBD1	TGCAGTGCCAAGAACACCCACAGGGGGAGCAATCAGCCCCAGCATTTT	CSAKNTHRGSNQPQHF
TRBJ2-7	few	TRBV28	TRBD2	TGTGCCAGCAGCCTAGCGGGAGGACTCTCCTACGAGCAGTACTTC	CASSLAGGLSYEQYF
TRBJ2-7	many	TRBV7-9	-	TGTGCCAGCAGCTTGGGGACCGCGGATGGCGAGCAGTACTTC	CASSLGTADGEQYF
TRBJ2-5	once	TRBV28	-	TGTGCCAGCAGCCGTTTTAGGAGGACAGTAAGCCAAGAGACCCAGTACTTC	CASSRFRRTVSQETQYF
TRBJ2-1	-	TRBV5-1	TRBD1	TGCGCCAGCAGCTTGTCCAGGGGGAGCCTAAATGAGCAGTTCTTC	CASSLSRGSLNEQFF
TRBJ2-7	many	TRBV10-3	-	TGTGCCATCAGCGAGTCTAGACTAGACGAGCAGTACTTC	CAISESRLDEQYF
TRBJ2-1	many	TRBV9	-	TGTGCCAGCAGCGGCAACTACAATGAGCAGTTCTTC	CASSGNYNEQFF
TRBJ2-1	-	TRBV28	TRBD1	TGTGCCAGCGTACAGGGGGATGAGCAGTTCTTC	CASVQGDEQFF
TRBJ2-2	many	TRBV5-5	-	TGTGCCAGCAGCGTCTTTTACGGGACACTCGACACCGGGGAGCTGTTTTTT	CASSVFYGTLDTGELFF
TRBJ1-2	many	TRBV4-3	-	TGCGCCAGCAGCCAAGAATTGGGGTACGGCTACACCTTC	CASSQELGYGYTF
TRBJ2-5	many	TRBV5-4	TRBD2	TGTGCCAGCAGCCCGGAGGGACTAGCGGGATCGACCCAGTACTTC	CASSPEGLAGSTQYF
TRBJ2-7	many	TRBV12-3/TRBV12-4	TRBD1	TGTGCCAGCAGTTTCGTCGGGACAGCTGCTAGCAGCGAGCAGTACTTC	CASSFVGTAASSEQYF
TRBJ1-1	many	TRBV4-3	-	TGCGCCAGCAGCCCCGGACGGTTGGTGAGGACTGAAGCTTTCTTT	CASSPGRLVRTEAFF
TRBJ2-7	few	TRBV27	TRBD2	TGTGCCAGCAGTCCGATACTAGCGGGAGGCTCCTTGAGCCGCGAGCAGTACTTC	CASSPILAGGSLSREQYF
TRBJ2-7	many	TRBV5-1	TRBD1	TGCGCCAGCAGCCCCGGGACAGGGGGTCAATTGTACGAGCAGTACTTC	CASSPGTGGQLYEQYF
TRBJ2-1	many	TRBV6-4	-	TGTGCCAGCAGTGAGTCCCTAAACAATGAGCAGTTCTTC	CASSESLNNEQFF
TRBJ2-5	-	TRBV5-1	-	TGCGCCAGCAGCGCACATAACAGGGACGGAAAGGAGACCCAGTACTTC	CASSAHNRDGKETQYF
TRBJ2-2	many	TRBV12-3/TRBV12-4	-	TGTGCCAGCAGTTTCTATTCGGGGCCGAACACCGGGGAGCTGTTTTTT	CASSFYSGPNTGELFF
TRBJ1-6	many	TRBV5-1	-	TGCGCCAGCAGCTTGGGCGAGGGGTATTCACCCCTCCACTTT	CASSLGEGYSPLHF
TRBJ2-7	many	TRBV12-3/TRBV12-4	-	TGTGCCAGCAGTCGAATACGCGGAGCCGCCTACGAGCAGTACTTC	CASSRIRGAAYEQYF
TRBJ2-5	many	TRBV18	-	TGTGCCAGCTCACCGGGACCGAAAGAGACCCAGTACTTC	CASSPGPKETQYF